The 2 T cell receptor beta chains below all came from one sample that was sequenced in a study of cytomegalovirus exposure and HLA in healthy donors (dated by TCRdb to about 2017). To prepare the library, the immunoSEQ multiplex PCR assay was applied. The multiplex PCR relied on a mix of 60 forward primers for TCR Vbeta segments and 13 reverse primers for TCR Jbeta segments. Drawn from immuneACCESS, this table holds only the in-frame rearrangements with V and J called that TCRdb kept. Clones are partly lost; checked studies trace under half to an unresolved V gene and leave the rest unexplained. This sample gives approximately 170,000 clones in total; around 78% of them show up just once. The top ten hold 0.95% to 1.1% of the sample. Sample: PBMCs. The receptors stem from a middle-aged woman in good health and CMV-seronegative.

This clone was observed a handful of times. The rearrangement links TRBV6-1 to TRBJ1-5; D call uncertain. Per the germline V gene, CDR1 is MNHNS and CDR2 is SASEGT. This CDR3 is 14 amino acids long. The germline V and J ends were trimmed by 8 bases and 0 bases, with 11 bases remaining between them. The CDR3 loop is CASLQSYSNQPQHF. CDR3 DNA sequence: TGTGCCAGCCTACAGAGTTATAGCAATCAGCCCCAGCATTTT.

The chain recombines TRBV30 with TRBJ2-7; D perhaps matches TRBD1 (5 bases). The CDR3 totals 14 residues. In germline, CDR1 is GTSNPN, CDR2 SVGIG (reference sequence). Deletions cut 3 bases from V and 1 base from J, with 13 bases between. The CDR3: CAWSPDSWSYEQYF. The CDR3 DNA is TGTGCCTGGAGCCCCGACAGTTGGTCCTACGAGCAGTACTTC.